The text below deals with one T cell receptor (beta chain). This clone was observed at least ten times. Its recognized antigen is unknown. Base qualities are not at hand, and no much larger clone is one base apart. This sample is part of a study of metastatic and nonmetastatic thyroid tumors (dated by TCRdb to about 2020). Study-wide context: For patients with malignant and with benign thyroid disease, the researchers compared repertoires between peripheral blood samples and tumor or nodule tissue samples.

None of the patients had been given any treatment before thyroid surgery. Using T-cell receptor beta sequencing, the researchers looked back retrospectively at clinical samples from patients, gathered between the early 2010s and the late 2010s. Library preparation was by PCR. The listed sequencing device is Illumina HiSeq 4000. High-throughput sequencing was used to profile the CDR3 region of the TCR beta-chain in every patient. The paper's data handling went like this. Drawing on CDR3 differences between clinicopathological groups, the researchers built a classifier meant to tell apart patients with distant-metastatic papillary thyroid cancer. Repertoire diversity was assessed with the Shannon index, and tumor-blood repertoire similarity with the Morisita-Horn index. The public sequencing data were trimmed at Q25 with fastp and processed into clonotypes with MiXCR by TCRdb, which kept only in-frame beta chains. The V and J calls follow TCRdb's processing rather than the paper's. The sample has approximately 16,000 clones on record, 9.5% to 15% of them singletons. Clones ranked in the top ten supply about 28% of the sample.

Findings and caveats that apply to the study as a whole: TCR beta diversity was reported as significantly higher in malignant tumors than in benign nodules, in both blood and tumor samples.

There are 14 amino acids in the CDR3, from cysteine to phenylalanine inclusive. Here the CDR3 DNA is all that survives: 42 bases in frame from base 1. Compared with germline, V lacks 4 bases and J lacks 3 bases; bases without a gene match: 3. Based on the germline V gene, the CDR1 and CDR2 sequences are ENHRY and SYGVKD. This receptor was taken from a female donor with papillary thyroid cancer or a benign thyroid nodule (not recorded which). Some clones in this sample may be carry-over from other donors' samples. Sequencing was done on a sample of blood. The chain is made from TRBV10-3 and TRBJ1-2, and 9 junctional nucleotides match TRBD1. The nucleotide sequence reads TGTGCCATCAGTGGGGGGACAGGGCACTATGGCTACACCTTC. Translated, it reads CAISGGTGHYGYTF.